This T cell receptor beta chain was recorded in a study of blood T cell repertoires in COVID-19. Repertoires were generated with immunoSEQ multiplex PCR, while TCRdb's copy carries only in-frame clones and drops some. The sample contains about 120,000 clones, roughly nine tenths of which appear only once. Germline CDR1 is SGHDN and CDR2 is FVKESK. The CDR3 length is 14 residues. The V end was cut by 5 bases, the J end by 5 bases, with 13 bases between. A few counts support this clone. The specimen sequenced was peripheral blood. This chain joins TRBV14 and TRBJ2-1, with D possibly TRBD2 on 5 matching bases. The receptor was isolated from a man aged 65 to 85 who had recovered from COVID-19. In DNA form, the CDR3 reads TGTGCCAGCAGCTCGGCTAGCATACACAATGAGCAGTTCTTC. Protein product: CASSSASIHNEQFF. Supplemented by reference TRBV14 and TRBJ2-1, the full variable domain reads EAGVTQFPSHSVIEKGQTVTLRCDPISGHDNLYWYRRVMGKEIKFLLHFVKESKQDESGMPNNRFLAERTGGTYSTLKVQPAELEDSGVYFCASSSASIHNEQFFGPGTRLTVL.